This T cell receptor (beta chain) is drawn from a study of vaccination and CD4 T cells after COVID-19. Study-wide context: Subjects got two shots of BNT162b2 or mRNA-1273 vaccine.

Treatment reported: roughly ten-day PBMC culture with coronavirus spike peptide pools or control peptides (ViraFEST assay). The CDR3 is made up of 15 amino acids. Germline V CDR1 and CDR2: DFQATT, SNEGSKA (reference sequence). V was clipped by 2 bases and J by 2 bases, with 14 bases between them. Sequence data for DNA of cultured CD4+ T cells were generated by the Oncomine TCR Beta short-read assay. TCRdb reprocessed the PCR reads via MiXCR and lists one record per CDR3 protein. The sample holds 10,000 to 15,000 distinct CDR3 sequences, under 55% seen once. This clonotype was counted between two and nine times. The antigen remains undetermined.

The sequencing sample was made of CD4+ T cells from blood, cultured in vitro. The J gene is TRBJ2-3, the V gene TRBV20-1; the D is unclear. This sequence was found in a human donor who had recovered from COVID-19. CDR3 sequence: CSARNGPHPTDTQYF. The DNA of the CDR3 is TGCAGTGCTAGAAACGGCCCACATCCCACAGATACGCAGTATTTT.